The following is a TCR beta chain sequence with its context. The entry originates in a study of control samples from healthy donors and cancer patients. The ends were cut back, 5 bases at V and 1 base at J, with 23 bases in the middle. Germline values: CDR1 MGHRA, CDR2 YSYEKL. The CDR3 spans 18 residues. The table came from immunoSEQ multiplex PCR; TCRdb's copy has only in-frame clones and leaves some out. This sample yields about 100,000 clones, of which just over 90% are seen a single time; approximately 7.6% belongs to the top ten. The TCR sequence derives from a man between 18 and 35 years old in good health. Sequenced: blood. The chain employs TRBV4-1 and TRBJ1-2, with D uncertain. CDR3 sequence reads: CASSGTQTSTSGNYGYTF. DNA of the CDR3: TGCGCCAGCAGCGGTACCCAAACGTCTACGAGCGGTAACTATGGCTACACCTTC.